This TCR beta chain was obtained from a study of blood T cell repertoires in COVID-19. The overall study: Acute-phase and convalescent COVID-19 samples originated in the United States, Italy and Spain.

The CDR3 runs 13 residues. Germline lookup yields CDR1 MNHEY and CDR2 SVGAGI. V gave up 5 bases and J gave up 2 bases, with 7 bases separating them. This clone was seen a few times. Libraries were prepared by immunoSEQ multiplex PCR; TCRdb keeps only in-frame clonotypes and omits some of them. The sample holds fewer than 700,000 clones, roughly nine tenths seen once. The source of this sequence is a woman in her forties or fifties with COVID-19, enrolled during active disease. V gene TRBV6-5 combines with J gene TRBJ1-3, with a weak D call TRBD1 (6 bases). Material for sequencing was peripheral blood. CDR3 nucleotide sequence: TGTGCCAGCAGTACAGGGACTGGAAACACCATATATTTT. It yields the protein CASSTGTGNTIYF.